Shown below are 15 T cell receptor beta chains from a single sample sequenced in a study of blood T cell repertoires in COVID-19. Repertoires were generated with immunoSEQ multiplex PCR, while TCRdb's copy carries only in-frame clones and drops some. The table includes a few hundred thousand clones, more than 70% detected once. Sequenced: peripheral blood. The receptors were gathered from a woman in her 30s with COVID-19, enrolled during active disease.

V gene TRBV10-3 combines with J gene TRBJ1-5; 9 nucleotides align to TRBD1. The CDR3 runs to 15 residues. The germline CDR1 and CDR2 sequences are ENHRY and SYGVKD. V lost 6 bases and J lost 5; bases outside the gene matches: 8. CDR3 sequence: CAISGQGRGDQPQHF. CDR3 DNA sequence: TGTGCCATCAGCGGACAGGGGAGGGGGGATCAGCCCCAGCATTTT.

The V gene is TRBV4-1, the J gene TRBJ1-6; 8 nucleotides agree with TRBD1. V was clipped by 0 bases and J by 1 base; unmatched bases: 17. CDR1 MGHRA and CDR2 YSYEKL come from the germline V gene. CDR3 length: 22 amino acids. As DNA, the CDR3 is TGCGCCAGCAGCCAAGACTTGTCTCCGGGACAGGTGTTAAGGTCCTATAATTCACCCCTCCACTTT. Translating gives CASSQDLSPGQVLRSYNSPLHF.

The rearrangement joins TRBV9 to TRBJ2-1; D gene uncertain. Germline V gene data show CDR1 as SGDLS and CDR2 as YYNGEE. The CDR3 runs 11 residues. Trimming left V 6 bases short and J 4 bases short, with 5 bases between. The CDR3 spells CASTRYNEQFF. The CDR3 DNA sequence: TGTGCCAGCACACGGTACAATGAGCAGTTCTTC.

This clone was observed once. J is TRBJ2-5 and V is TRBV5-8; 8 bases are a match to TRBD2. The CDR3 totals 16 residues. Germline CDR1 reads SGHTS; CDR2 reads YDEGEE. J gave up 5 bases and V 1 base, and 10 bases lay outside the gene matches. CDR3 protein: CASSLLLADPPETQYF. CDR3 DNA: TGTGCCAGCAGCTTGTTACTAGCGGACCCACCCGAGACCCAGTACTTC.

This clone turned up a few times. The chain uses TRBV6-5 and TRBJ1-6; unclear D gene. CDR1 is MNHEY and CDR2 is SVGAGI in the germline V gene. V was trimmed by 2 bases and J by 3 bases, leaving 11 bases between them. The CDR3 loop spans 16 amino acids. CDR3 amino acids: CASSYAGRGYNSPLHF. The CDR3, as DNA: TGTGCCAGCAGTTACGCGGGAAGAGGCTATAATTCACCCCTCCACTTT.

The V gene is TRBV7-8, the J gene TRBJ1-2, with D possibly TRBD1 on 5 matching bases. Trimming took off 5 bases at V and 3 bases at J, with 13 bases between the two ends. The CDR3 length is 14 residues. The germline V gene has CDR1 SGHVS and CDR2 FQNEAQ. The CDR3 loop is CASSLRAEYYGYTF. The CDR3 DNA reads as TGTGCCAGCAGCCTCAGGGCGGAATACTATGGCTACACCTTC.

The V gene is TRBV7-6, the J gene TRBJ1-3; D not certain. Trimming shortened V by 5 bases and J by 1 base, and 18 bases separated the two germline ends. Germline loops: CDR1 SGHVS, CDR2 FNYEAQ. The CDR3 extends over 17 amino acids. The CDR3 coding sequence is TGTGCCAGCAGCCCGAATTCCCGGGAGTGGTCTGGAAACACCATATATTTT. This sequence encodes CASSPNSREWSGNTIYF.

The J gene is TRBJ1-5, the V gene TRBV28, with D maybe TRBD1 (6 bases). Trimming removed 2 bases at V and 6 bases at J, with 14 bases between. The CDR3 length is 15 residues. Germline lookup yields CDR1 MDHEN and CDR2 SYDVKM. CDR3: CASSLNRPGAQPQHF. For the CDR3, the DNA is TGTGCCAGCAGTTTAAATAGGCCAGGGGCTCAGCCCCAGCATTTT.

CDR3 in amino acids: CASSAGLDEQFF. CDR3 DNA: TGTGCCAGCTCAGCAGGGCTTGATGAGCAGTTCTTC. This chain uses TRBV18 with TRBJ2-1, with D maybe TRBD1 (5 bases). V lost 5 bases, J lost 8 bases, and 10 bases lay in between. There are 12 residues in the CDR3. Germline V gene sequence: CDR1 KGHSH, CDR2 LQKENI.

The rearrangement joins TRBV5-1 to TRBJ1-2; unclear D gene. Germline V gene data show CDR1 as SGHRS and CDR2 as YFSETQ. The CDR3 length is 13 residues. V was cut by 4 bases and J by 4 bases, with 11 bases left in between. The DNA for the CDR3 is TGCGCCAGCAGCCCGGGAGAGCTCTATGGCTACACCTTC. This gives the protein CASSPGELYGYTF. Together with reference TRBV5-1 and TRBJ1-2, the CDR3 gives the full variable domain: KAGVTQTPRYLIKTRGQQVTLSCSPISGHRSVSWYQQTPGQGLQFLFEYFSETQRNKGNFPGRFSGRQFSNSRSEMNVSTLELGDSALYLCASSPGELYGYTFGSGTRLTVV.

For the CDR3, the DNA is TGTGCCAGCAGTGACGAAACGTTGTGGCCAGGGTACGGAAACACCATATATTTT. Translation: CASSDETLWPGYGNTIYF. The chain links TRBV6-4 to TRBJ1-3; TRBD1 is a possible D gene (5 bases). Germline V gene data show CDR1 as MRHNA and CDR2 as SNTAGT. V was trimmed by 2 bases and J by 4 bases, leaving 21 bases between them. The CDR3 runs to 18 residues.

The gene calls are TRBV27 and TRBJ2-1; 7 nucleotides agree with TRBD1. J gave up 8 bases and V 5 bases, and 15 bases lay outside the gene matches. CDR1 is MNHEY and CDR2 is SMNVEV in the germline V gene (reference sequence). The CDR3 runs to 16 residues. The CDR3 nucleotides read TGTGCCAGCAGTACTCCGACAGGGTTGATAGTCGATGAGCAGTTCTTC. It specifies CASSTPTGLIVDEQFF.

V usage is TRBV19 and J usage is TRBJ1-3; 8 nucleotides line up with TRBD1. V lost 5 bases to trimming and J lost 4 bases; unmatched junction nucleotides: 4. The CDR3 length is 14 residues. The germline V gene has CDR1 LNHDA and CDR2 SQIVND (reference sequence). The CDR3 coding sequence is TGTGCCAGTAGTCTAGGACAGGGCGGAAACACCATATATTTT. This translates into CASSLGQGGNTIYF. The full variable domain, completed using reference TRBV19 and TRBJ1-3, is DGGITQSPKYLFRKEGQNVTLSCEQNLNHDAMYWYRQDPGQGLRLIYYSQIVNDFQKGDIAEGYSVSREKKESFPLTVTSAQKNPTAFYLCASSLGQGGNTIYFGEGSWLTVV.

V and J are TRBV5-5 and TRBJ1-6; a weak D match, TRBD1 (6 bases). The V and J ends lost 0 bases and 7 bases respectively, with 11 bases between them. Germline CDR1 and CDR2: SGHKS and YYEKEE (reference sequence). The length of the CDR3 is 15 residues. The CDR3 protein is CASSLGGLGNSPLHF. The CDR3 region has the DNA TGTGCCAGCAGCTTGGGGGGGCTTGGGAATTCACCCCTCCACTTT.

This chain links TRBV4-1 with TRBJ1-6; TRBD1 might be the D (6 bases). Germline assignment: CDR1 MGHRA and CDR2 YSYEKL. Deletions cut 0 bases from V and 6 bases from J, with 21 bases between. The CDR3 totals 19 residues. The CDR3 spells CASSQDLNGAQGSNSPLHF. DNA of the CDR3: TGCGCCAGCAGCCAAGATTTAAATGGAGCACAGGGCAGTAATTCACCCCTCCACTTT.